The 17 T cell receptor beta chains reported below all come from one sample, sequenced in a study of tumor-infiltrating lymphocytes in localized non-small cell lung cancer. Profiling relied on immunoSEQ multiplex PCR, and the TCRdb table lists in-frame clones only, not all of them. The repertoire has around 13,000 clones, roughly 72% of them found once; the top ten carry about 13%. The material sequenced was uninvolved lung tissue not adjacent to the tumor. The receptors shown here come from a human donor with non-small cell lung cancer.

The table lists this clone with a count of one. The V and J genes are TRBV6-5 and TRBJ1-1; 7 positions agree with TRBD1. From germline, CDR1 is MNHEY and CDR2 SVGAGI. The CDR3 extends over 14 amino acids. V was pared by 7 bases and J by 1 base, with 6 bases of the junction left unmatched. Here the CDR3 reads CASNRPGGNTEAFF. As DNA, the CDR3 is TGTGCCAGCAATCGACCAGGGGGGAACACTGAAGCTTTCTTT.

In DNA form, the CDR3 reads TGTGCCAGCACCCGGACAGGGAGGAATGAAAAACTGTTTTTT. Translating it yields CASTRTGRNEKLFF. This sequence joins TRBV6-5 and TRBJ1-4, with 8 bases identical to TRBD1. Trimming took 7 bases from V and 5 from J; bases not matched to a gene: 6. The germline V gene encodes CDR1 MNHEY and CDR2 SVGAGI. This CDR3 is built from 14 residues.

J is TRBJ2-7 and V is TRBV11-3; TRBD2 matches 10 bases. Germline loops: CDR1 SGHNT, CDR2 YENEEA. Losses at the gene ends were 0 bases for V and 1 base for J; bases not matched to a gene: 9. This CDR3 spans 18 amino acids. This CDR3 is CASSLDAGLAGASYEQYF. The CDR3 region has the DNA TGTGCCAGCAGCTTAGATGCGGGGCTAGCGGGGGCGTCCTACGAGCAGTACTTC.

V usage is TRBV7-8 and J usage is TRBJ2-5, with 9 bases matching TRBD1. CDR3 length equals 15 residues. With V trimmed by 5 bases and J by 4 bases, 8 bases remained unmatched. Germline CDR1 and CDR2: SGHVS and FQNEAQ. The CDR3 protein is CASSPNRGRGETQYF. CDR3 DNA: TGTGCCAGCAGCCCTAACAGGGGGCGAGGAGAGACCCAGTACTTC. The entire variable domain, with the rest obtained from reference TRBV7-8 and TRBJ2-5, is as follows: GAGVSQSPRYKVAKRGQDVALRCDPISGHVSLFWYQQALGQGPEFLTYFQNEAQLDKSGLPSDRFFAERPEGSVSTLKIQRTQQEDSAVYLCASSPNRGRGETQYFGPGTRLLVL.

V gene TRBV2 combines with J gene TRBJ2-2, with TRBD1 matching 9 bases. V lost 2 bases, J lost 5 bases, and 3 bases stayed unmatched. This CDR3 is built from 15 residues. CDR1 is SNHLY and CDR2 is FYNNEI in the germline V gene. CDR3 in DNA: TGTGCCAGCAGTGAAAACAGGGGGCGGACCGGGGAGCTGTTTTTT. It specifies CASSENRGRTGELFF. The whole variable domain, remainder taken from reference TRBV2 and TRBJ2-2, is EPEVTQTPSHQVTQMGQEVILRCVPISNHLYFYWYRQILGQKVEFLVSFYNNEISEKSEIFDDQFSVERPDGSNFTLKIRSTKLEDSAMYFCASSENRGRTGELFFGEGSRLTVL.

This chain uses TRBV4-2 with TRBJ2-1, with 12 nucleotides matching TRBD2. V trimming: 0 bases; J trimming: 15 bases; junction bases outside the gene matches: 9. The V gene's germline CDR1 is LGHNA and CDR2 YNFKEQ. This CDR3 spans 15 amino acids. The DNA for the CDR3 is TGTGCCAGCAGCCAAGAAGGCCTAGCGGGAGGGTCGGCGTTCTTC. Protein sequence: CASSQEGLAGGSAFF.

The chain is built from TRBV28 and TRBJ1-6; D is perhaps TRBD1 (6 bases). Trimming removed 3 bases from V and 5 bases from J, with 11 bases in between. Germline CDR1 and CDR2: MDHEN and SYDVKM. The CDR3 is 15 amino acids. The CDR3 bases are TGTGCCAGCAGTTTTGAGGGGGGAAATAATTCACCCCTCCACTTT. Its protein is CASSFEGGNNSPLHF.

The genes are TRBV10-3 and TRBJ2-7; D unclear. CDR1 and CDR2 (germline): ENHRY, SYGVKD. CDR3 length equals 14 residues. V gave up 0 bases and J gave up 5 bases, with 11 bases separating them. The CDR3 DNA follows: TGTGCCATCAGTGAGTCTAACGACGGAAACGAGCAGTACTTC. This gives the protein CAISESNDGNEQYF.

This chain uses TRBV6-5 with TRBJ2-3; D is possibly TRBD2 (5 bases). V was cut by 6 bases and J by 2 bases, with 9 bases left in between. Germline CDR1 MNHEY, CDR2 SVGAGI. The CDR3 is 13 residues long. The CDR3 bases are TGTGCCAGCAGACAGCGGATCACAGATACGCAGTATTTT. The encoded protein is CASRQRITDTQYF.

V is TRBV27 and J is TRBJ1-1; D is uncertain. V was clipped by 4 bases and J by 5 bases, with 11 bases between them. The CDR3 consists of 13 residues. Germline values: CDR1 MNHEY, CDR2 SMNVEV (reference sequence). CDR3 in amino acids: CASSSMVHTEAFF. The CDR3, as DNA: TGTGCCAGCAGTTCTATGGTGCATACTGAAGCTTTCTTT.

This clone appeared a single time. The genes are TRBV29-1 and TRBJ2-6; 7 bases match TRBD1. The CDR3 is 17 amino acids. Per the germline V gene, CDR1 is SQVTM and CDR2 is ANQGSEA. J lost 0 bases, V lost 7 bases, and 12 bases had no gene match. CDR3 bases: TGCAGCGCCGAGGGACAGACGACGAGCTCTGGGGCCAACGTCCTGACTTTC. It translates to CSAEGQTTSSGANVLTF.

The chain joins TRBV5-1 to TRBJ2-3; D gene ambiguous. V shed 0 bases and J shed 5 bases, with 10 bases lying between them. Looked up from germline, CDR1 is SGHRS and CDR2 is YFSETQ. The CDR3 is 14 amino acids. CDR3 region: CASSLGHEGDTQYF. The CDR3 DNA follows: TGCGCCAGCAGCTTGGGACATGAAGGAGATACGCAGTATTTT. The full variable domain, its missing parts supplied by reference TRBV5-1 and TRBJ2-3, is KAGVTQTPRYLIKTRGQQVTLSCSPISGHRSVSWYQQTPGQGLQFLFEYFSETQRNKGNFPGRFSGRQFSNSRSEMNVSTLELGDSALYLCASSLGHEGDTQYFGPGTRLTVL.

The chain carries TRBV9 and TRBJ1-6, with D unresolved. The V gene's germline CDR1 is SGDLS and CDR2 YYNGEE. V gave up 0 bases and J gave up 9 bases, with 13 bases separating them. CDR3 size: 15 residues. This chain's CDR3 is CASSVAPGLGSPLHF. In DNA, the CDR3 is TGTGCCAGCAGCGTAGCTCCGGGTTTAGGTTCACCCCTCCACTTT.

The J gene is TRBJ1-5, the V gene TRBV2, with 10 bases lining up with TRBD1. This CDR3 region has 14 residues. Losses at the gene ends were 7 bases for V and 6 bases for J; bases not matched to a gene: 6. CDR1 and CDR2 (germline): SNHLY, FYNNEI. CDR3 residues: CASKPGTGAQPQHF. The CDR3 DNA follows: TGTGCCAGCAAGCCCGGGACAGGGGCTCAGCCCCAGCATTTT. Supplemented by reference TRBV2 and TRBJ1-5, the full variable domain reads EPEVTQTPSHQVTQMGQEVILRCVPISNHLYFYWYRQILGQKVEFLVSFYNNEISEKSEIFDDQFSVERPDGSNFTLKIRSTKLEDSAMYFCASKPGTGAQPQHFGDGTRLSIL.

The table lists this clone with a count of one. The chain has TRBV27 and TRBJ2-7, with a possible D match to TRBD1 (5 bases). The germline V gene encodes CDR1 MNHEY and CDR2 SMNVEV (reference sequence). V was pared by 2 bases and J by 7 bases, with 15 bases between. This CDR3 contains 14 residues. The CDR3 loop reads CASSLGQGHGEQYF. The DNA of the CDR3 is TGTGCCAGCAGTTTAGGCCAGGGCCACGGGGAGCAGTACTTC.

The genes are TRBV19 and TRBJ2-1, with D perhaps TRBD1 or TRBD2 (5 bases each). This CDR3 has 12 residues. Germline V gene lookup returns CDR1 LNHDA and CDR2 SQIVND (reference sequence). Trimming shortened V by 7 bases and J by 4 bases, and 8 bases separated the two germline ends. The DNA of the CDR3 is TGTGCCAGTATGAGGGGATACAATGAGCAGTTCTTC. This sequence encodes CASMRGYNEQFF.

The chain employs TRBV6-5 and TRBJ1-2; D unclear. The ends were cut back, 2 bases at V and 4 bases at J, with 8 bases in the middle. Per the germline V gene, CDR1 is MNHEY and CDR2 is SVGAGI. The CDR3 length is 13 residues. CDR3 residues: CASSYRRSYGYTF. The CDR3 DNA reads as TGTGCCAGCAGTTACCGGAGGTCCTATGGCTACACCTTC.